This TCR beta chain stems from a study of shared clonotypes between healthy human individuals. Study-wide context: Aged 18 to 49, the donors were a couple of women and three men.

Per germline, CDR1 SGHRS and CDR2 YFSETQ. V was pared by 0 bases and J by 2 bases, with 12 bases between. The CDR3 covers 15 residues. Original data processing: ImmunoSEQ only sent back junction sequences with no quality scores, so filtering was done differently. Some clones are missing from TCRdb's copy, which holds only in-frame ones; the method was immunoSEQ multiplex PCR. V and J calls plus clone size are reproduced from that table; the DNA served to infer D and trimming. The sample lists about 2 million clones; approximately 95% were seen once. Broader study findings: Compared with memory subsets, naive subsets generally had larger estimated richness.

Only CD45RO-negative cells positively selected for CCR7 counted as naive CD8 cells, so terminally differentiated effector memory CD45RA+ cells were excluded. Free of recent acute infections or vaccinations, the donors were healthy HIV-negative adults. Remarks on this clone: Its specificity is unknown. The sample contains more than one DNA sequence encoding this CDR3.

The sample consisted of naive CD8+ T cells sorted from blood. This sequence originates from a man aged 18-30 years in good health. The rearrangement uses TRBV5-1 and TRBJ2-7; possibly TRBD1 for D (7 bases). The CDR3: CASSLAAGGPYEQYF. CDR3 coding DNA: TGCGCCAGCAGCTTGGCGGCAGGGGGGCCCTACGAGCAGTACTTC. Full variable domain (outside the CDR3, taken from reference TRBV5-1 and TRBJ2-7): KAGVTQTPRYLIKTRGQQVTLSCSPISGHRSVSWYQQTPGQGLQFLFEYFSETQRNKGNFPGRFSGRQFSNSRSEMNVSTLELGDSALYLCASSLAAGGPYEQYFGPGTRLTVT.